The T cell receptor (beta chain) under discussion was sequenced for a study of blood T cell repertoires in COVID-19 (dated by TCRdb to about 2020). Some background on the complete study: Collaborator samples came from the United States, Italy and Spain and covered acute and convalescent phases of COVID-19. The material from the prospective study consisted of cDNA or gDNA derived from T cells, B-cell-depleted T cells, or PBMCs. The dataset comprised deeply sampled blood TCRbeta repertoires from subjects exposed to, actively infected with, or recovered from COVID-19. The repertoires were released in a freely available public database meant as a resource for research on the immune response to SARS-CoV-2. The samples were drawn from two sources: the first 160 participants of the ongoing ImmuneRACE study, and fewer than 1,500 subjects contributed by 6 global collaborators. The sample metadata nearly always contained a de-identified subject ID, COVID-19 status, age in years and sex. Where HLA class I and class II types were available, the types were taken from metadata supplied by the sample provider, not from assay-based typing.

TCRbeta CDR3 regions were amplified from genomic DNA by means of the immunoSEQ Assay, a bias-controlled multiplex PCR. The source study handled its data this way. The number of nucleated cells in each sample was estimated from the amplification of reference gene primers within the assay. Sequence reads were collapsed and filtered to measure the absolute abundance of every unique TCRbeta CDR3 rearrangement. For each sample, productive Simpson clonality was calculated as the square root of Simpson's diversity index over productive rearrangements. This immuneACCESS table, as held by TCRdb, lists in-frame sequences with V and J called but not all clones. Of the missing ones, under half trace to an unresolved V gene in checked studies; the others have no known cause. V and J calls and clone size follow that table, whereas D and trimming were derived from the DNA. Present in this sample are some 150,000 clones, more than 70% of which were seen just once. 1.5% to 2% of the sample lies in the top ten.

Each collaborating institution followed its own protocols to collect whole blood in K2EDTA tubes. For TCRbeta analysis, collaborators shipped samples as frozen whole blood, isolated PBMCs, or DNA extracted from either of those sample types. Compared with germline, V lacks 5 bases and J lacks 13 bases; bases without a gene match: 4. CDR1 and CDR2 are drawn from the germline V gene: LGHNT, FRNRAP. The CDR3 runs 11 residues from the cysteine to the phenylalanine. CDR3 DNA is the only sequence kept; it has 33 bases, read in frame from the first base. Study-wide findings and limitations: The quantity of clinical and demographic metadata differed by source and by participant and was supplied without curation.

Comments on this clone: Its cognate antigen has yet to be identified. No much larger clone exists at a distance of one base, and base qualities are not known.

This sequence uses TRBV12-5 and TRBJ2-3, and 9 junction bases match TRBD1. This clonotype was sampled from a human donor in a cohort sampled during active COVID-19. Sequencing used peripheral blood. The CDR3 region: CASGPRTGEYF. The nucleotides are TGTGCTAGTGGTCCCCGGACAGGGGAGTATTTT.